The rows below give T cell receptor beta chains drawn from one sample of a study of OX40 agonist ivuxolimab in advanced cancers. Profiling relied on immunoSEQ multiplex PCR, and the TCRdb table lists in-frame clones only, not all of them. Here the sample spans 6,500 to 10,000 clones, roughly 87% being singletons. Sample: CD4+ or CD8+ T cells sorted from blood, taken in a trial of the OX40 agonist ivuxolimab. Every receptor here comes from an adult with an advanced solid tumor such as melanoma, head and neck, liver or kidney cancer. Each CDR3 is given with its conserved first and last residue. The D gene is left open where the match is weak. Where a row states a size, it is once, few, many or the class of an expanded clone; other rows omit it.

D gene | J gene | V gene | clone size | CDR3 DNA | CDR3 protein
- | TRBJ2-1 | TRBV30 | - | TGTGCCTTCGCGGGTACACCCCCCAGGTGGAATGAGCAGTTCTTC | CAFAGTPPRWNEQFF
- | TRBJ2-7 | TRBV11-2 | - | TGTGCCAGCAGCTTCGTAAGCGACGAGCAGTACTTC | CASSFVSDEQYF
- | TRBJ2-3 | TRBV28 | - | TGTGCCAGCAGTCACGGTGGAGCGCGGGGAACAGATACGCAGTATTTT | CASSHGGARGTDTQYF
- | TRBJ1-1 | TRBV27 | once | TGTGCCAGCAGGATCCAGGGTTGGACTGAAGCTTTCTTT | CASRIQGWTEAFF
- | TRBJ2-1 | TRBV30 | medium-sized | TGTGCCTGGACCCTGACTAGTCCCAGAGAGCAGTTCTTC | CAWTLTSPREQFF
TRBD1 | TRBJ1-4 | TRBV2 | once | TGTGCCAGCAGTACAGGGGCGTCTAGGGAAAAACTGTTTTTT | CASSTGASREKLFF
- | TRBJ2-1 | TRBV5-1 | - | TGCGCCAGCAGCTTGGCCGACGGGTTGGGGAATGAGCAGTTCTTC | CASSLADGLGNEQFF
TRBD2 | TRBJ2-3 | TRBV7-2 | - | TGTGCCAGCAGCGCGCTAGCGGGAGCCCCAGATACGCAGTATTTT | CASSALAGAPDTQYF
TRBD1 | TRBJ2-7 | TRBV18 | - | TGTGCCAGCTCAGAAGGACAGGCCTACGAGCAGTACTTC | CASSEGQAYEQYF
- | TRBJ2-7 | TRBV5-6 | - | TGTGCCAGCAGCTCCGGAGGCGTCAGGGTTACTGGGCAGTACTTC | CASSSGGVRVTGQYF
- | TRBJ1-3 | TRBV9 | - | TGTGCCAGCAGCGTAGCTTACAGGCCCTCTGGAAACACCATATATTTT | CASSVAYRPSGNTIYF
- | TRBJ2-7 | TRBV27 | once | TGTGCCAGCAGTTGGACGGTGGGACCGACCTACGAGCAGTACTTC | CASSWTVGPTYEQYF
TRBD2 | TRBJ2-5 | TRBV7-9 | - | TGTGCCAGCAGCAACTCCCAGGACGGCCTGACTAGCGGGAGGGAGACCCAGTACTTC | CASSNSQDGLTSGRETQYF
TRBD1 | TRBJ2-5 | TRBV7-3 | - | TGTGCCAGCAGCCCCGGGACAGGGGTTGGGGAGACCCAGTACTTC | CASSPGTGVGETQYF
- | TRBJ2-7 | TRBV5-4 | - | TGTGCCAGCAGCTTGTTGCGGGTATCCTCCTACGAGCAGTACTTC | CASSLLRVSSYEQYF
- | TRBJ2-2 | TRBV27 | - | TGTGCCAGCAGTTTAGTCTGGGGTATCGGGGAGCTGTTTTTT | CASSLVWGIGELFF
TRBD2 | TRBJ2-2 | TRBV15 | - | TGTGCCACCAGCCCCGGACATAGTAGCGGGAGGACGGGGGAGCTGTTTTTT | CATSPGHSSGRTGELFF
TRBD2 | TRBJ2-1 | TRBV18 | few | TGTGCCAGCTCACCACCCCCTAGCGGTTACAATGAGCAGTTCTTC | CASSPPPSGYNEQFF
- | TRBJ1-4 | TRBV7-9 | - | TGTGCCAGCAGCCTCTCCTCCGGTTTAATAGAAGAAAAACTGTTTTTT | CASSLSSGLIEEKLFF
- | TRBJ1-4 | TRBV1 | - | TGCACCAGCAGCCAAGAAGGGCCGCCAACTAATGAAAAACTGTTTTTT | CTSSQEGPPTNEKLFF
- | TRBJ1-1 | TRBV11-3 | few | TGTGCCAGCAGCCCCCTTCTAAACCAGAGAAACACTGAAGCTTTCTTT | CASSPLLNQRNTEAFF
- | TRBJ2-3 | TRBV6-4 | few | TGTGCCAGCAGTGACGGGTCGGGCCACACAGATACGCAGTATTTT | CASSDGSGHTDTQYF
- | TRBJ2-7 | TRBV7-9 | - | TGTGCCAGCAGCTTAGAAGGGATTGAGCAGTACTTC | CASSLEGIEQYF
- | TRBJ2-7 | TRBV27 | - | TGTGCCAGCAGCCCTGGTGGGCCCTCCTACGAGCAGTACTTC | CASSPGGPSYEQYF
- | TRBJ2-7 | TRBV10-1 | - | TGCGCCAGCAGTGAGTCGATCGGTTCCCGCGAGCAGTACTTC | CASSESIGSREQYF
TRBD1 | TRBJ1-1 | TRBV4-1 | - | TGCGCCAGCCGGACAGGGGGCACTGAAGCCTTCTTT | CASRTGGTEAFF
- | TRBJ2-5 | TRBV9 | - | TGTGCCAGCAGCGTAGCTTACAGGGGAGGGGAGCAGTACTTC | CASSVAYRGGEQYF
TRBD1 | TRBJ1-2 | TRBV27 | - | TGTGCCAGCAGCTTGAGCGGGCAGGGGGGCTATGGCTACACCTTC | CASSLSGQGGYGYTF
- | TRBJ2-3 | TRBV6-5 | - | TGTGCCAGCAGTTACTCGGTCCTAGGGACAGATACGCAGTATTTT | CASSYSVLGTDTQYF
TRBD1 | TRBJ2-7 | TRBV27 | - | TGTGCCAGCAGTACGCAGGCTGGACAGGGCCCCGAGCAGTACTTC | CASSTQAGQGPEQYF
- | TRBJ2-1 | TRBV6-1 | - | TGTGCCACCTTTTCGGGCGGGAATCTATTCTTC | CATFSGGNLFF
TRBD2 | TRBJ2-1 | TRBV6-5 | - | TGTGCCATCGGCGCTAGCGGGATGGACAATGAGCAGTTCTTC | CAIGASGMDNEQFF
TRBD1 | TRBJ2-3 | TRBV28 | - | TGTGCCAGCAGTCAGGGGACAGTACTAAGCACAGATACGCAGTATTTT | CASSQGTVLSTDTQYF
TRBD2 | TRBJ2-2 | TRBV5-1 | medium-sized | TGCGCCAGCAGCCCCATAGCGGGAGGGCGATTTGACACCGGGGAGCTGTTTTTT | CASSPIAGGRFDTGELFF
TRBD2 | TRBJ2-1 | TRBV13 | - | TGTGCCAGCAGCTTCCCCGGACTAGGGTACAATGAGCAGTTCTTC | CASSFPGLGYNEQFF
TRBD1 | TRBJ2-5 | TRBV6-5 | once | TGTGCCAGCAGTTTCACCGGGACAGCAAAAGAGACCCAGTACTTC | CASSFTGTAKETQYF
- | TRBJ1-1 | TRBV6-5 | once | TGTGCCAGCAGGTGGACGGGTCCAGAAGCTTTCTTT | CASRWTGPEAFF
- | TRBJ2-1 | TRBV29-1 | once | TGCAGCGTTGCCCCGGAGCAGTTCTTC | CSVAPEQFF
TRBD2 | TRBJ2-7 | TRBV7-9 | - | TGTGCCAGCAGCCTCGGGGCGGGAGGAAACTACGAGCAGTACTTC | CASSLGAGGNYEQYF
- | TRBJ2-3 | TRBV9 | - | TGTGCCAGCAGTGACGAAGATGGGCTAGGAACAGATACGCAGTATTTT | CASSDEDGLGTDTQYF
TRBD1 | TRBJ2-4 | TRBV29-1 | - | TGCAGCGCCTGGGGACAGGGGGCAGGCATTCAGTACTTC | CSAWGQGAGIQYF
TRBD2 | TRBJ2-7 | TRBV4-1 | - | TGCGCCAGCAGCCAAGATCCGGGAGGGCTCTACGAGCAGTACTTC | CASSQDPGGLYEQYF
- | TRBJ2-2 | TRBV28 | - | TGTGCCAGCACCCTAAGGACAGTAAACACCGGGGAGCTGTTTTTT | CASTLRTVNTGELFF